These 5 T cell receptor beta chains originate from one sample sequenced in a study of control samples from healthy donors and cancer patients. The data were produced by immunoSEQ multiplex PCR, yet TCRdb's version contains in-frame clones alone and is incomplete. The repertoire holds 70,000 to 80,000 clones, with approximately 88% as singletons. Sequencing was performed on PBMCs. The receptor set was obtained from a woman between 50 and 59 years old with colorectal cancer.

V and J are TRBV30 and TRBJ2-3, with 8 bases that match TRBD1. The germline V gene has CDR1 GTSNPN and CDR2 SVGIG (reference sequence). The J segment lost 0 bases and the V segment lost 4 bases, leaving 6 bases of the junction unmatched. This CDR3 contains 15 residues. The CDR3 nucleotides are TGTGCCTGGACCACAGGGGGGCCTAGCACAGATACGCAGTATTTT. It encodes CAWTTGGPSTDTQYF.

The V call is TRBV6-5, the J call TRBJ1-5, with 9 bases lining up with TRBD1. V lost 5 bases to trimming and J lost 2 bases; unmatched junction nucleotides: 4. Germline V gene data show CDR1 as MNHEY and CDR2 as SVGAGI. The CDR3 spans 15 residues. CDR3 nucleotide sequence: TGTGCCAGCAGTCGGGACAGGGAACGCAATCAGCCCCAGCATTTT. It is translated as CASSRDRERNQPQHF.

V gene TRBV4-3 combines with J gene TRBJ1-2, with 7 bases matching TRBD1. V lost 0 bases and J lost 6; bases outside the gene matches: 13. The CDR3 runs to 17 residues. CDR1 LGHNA and CDR2 YSLEER come from the germline V gene. CDR3 protein: CASSQEVFRGGVDGYTF. The CDR3 nucleotides are TGCGCCAGCAGCCAAGAGGTGTTCAGGGGGGGAGTTGATGGCTACACCTTC.

The V call is TRBV19, the J call TRBJ2-3; TRBD2 might be the D (6 bases). Germline V gives CDR1 LNHDA, CDR2 SQIVND (reference sequence). This CDR3 is built from 14 residues. V dropped 3 bases and J dropped 6 bases, with 13 bases sitting between them. The CDR3 here is CASSIGGGPDTQYF. The CDR3 DNA is TGTGCCAGTAGTATCGGAGGAGGGCCGGATACGCAGTATTTT.

The V call is TRBV6-1, the J call TRBJ1-5; 10 nucleotides line up with TRBD1. This CDR3 contains 17 residues. The junction had 8 bases not matched to a gene; V was cut back by 4 bases and J by 2 bases. CDR1 is MNHNS, CDR2 SASEGT, per germline. In DNA, the CDR3 is TGTGCCAGCAGTGTTCCGCCCGGGACAGGGGGCAATCAGCCCCAGCATTTT. It codes for CASSVPPGTGGNQPQHF.